This T cell receptor (beta chain) is from a study of cytomegalovirus exposure and HLA in healthy donors. Study information: Genotyping showed 81% of roughly 400 donors falling in the Caucasian-associated ancestry cluster.

The CDR3 spans 14 residues. The V gene lost 3 bases and the J gene lost 1 base, with 13 bases spanning the gap. The germline V gene encodes CDR1 GTSNPN and CDR2 SVGIG (reference sequence). This PCR relied on a set of 60 Vbeta primers and 13 Jbeta primers. Here immunoSEQ multiplex PCR was the method, and the copy in TCRdb shows in-frame clones only, minus some. The repertoire includes 200,000 to 250,000 clones, roughly three quarters of them detected once, and less than 2% sits in the top ten. This receptor was taken from a man aged 45 to 65 in good health and CMV-seronegative. Sequenced sample: PBMCs. The gene calls are TRBV30 and TRBJ2-7; D perhaps matches TRBD1 (6 bases). CDR3 in amino acids: CAWRNRVGSYEQYF. The CDR3 region has the DNA TGTGCCTGGAGGAACAGGGTTGGTTCCTACGAGCAGTACTTC.